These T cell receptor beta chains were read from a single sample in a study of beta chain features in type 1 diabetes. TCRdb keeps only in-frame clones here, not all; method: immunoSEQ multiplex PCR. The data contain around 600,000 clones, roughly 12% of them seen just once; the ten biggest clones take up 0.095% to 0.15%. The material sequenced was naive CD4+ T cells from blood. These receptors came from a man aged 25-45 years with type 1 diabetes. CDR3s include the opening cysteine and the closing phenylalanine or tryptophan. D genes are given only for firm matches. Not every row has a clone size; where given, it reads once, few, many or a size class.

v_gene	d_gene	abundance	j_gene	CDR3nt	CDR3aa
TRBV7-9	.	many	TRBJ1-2	TGTGCCAGCAGCTCCAGGGATTTCTATGGCTACACCTTC	CASSSRDFYGYTF
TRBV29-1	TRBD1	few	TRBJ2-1	TGCAGCGTTGAAGGAGGGACAGTGTATCCCTCCTACAATGAGCAGTTCTTC	CSVEGGTVYPSYNEQFF
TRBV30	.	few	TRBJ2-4	TGTGCCTGGAGTGTCGGACAGAAAAACATTCAGTACTTC	CAWSVGQKNIQYF
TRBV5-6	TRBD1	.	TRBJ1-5	TGTGCCAGCAGCCAAAGGGACAGGGAACAGCCCCAGCATTTT	CASSQRDREQPQHF
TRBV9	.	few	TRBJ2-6	TGTGCCAGCACCCCTACTCCTGGGGCCAACGTCCTGACTTTC	CASTPTPGANVLTF
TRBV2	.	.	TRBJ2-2	TGTGCCAGCAAGCCTCCCAGGGACACCGGGGAGCTGTTTTTT	CASKPPRDTGELFF
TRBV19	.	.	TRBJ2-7	TGTGCCAGTGCAAGACAGGCGGATGGGTACGAGCAGTACTTC	CASARQADGYEQYF
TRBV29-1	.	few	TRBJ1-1	TGCAGCGTTGTTGCAGGGACCACTGAAGCTTTCTTT	CSVVAGTTEAFF
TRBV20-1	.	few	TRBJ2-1	TGCAGTGCTAGCAGGGGGGGTGAGCAGTTCTTC	CSASRGGEQFF
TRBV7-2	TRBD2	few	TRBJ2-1	TGTGCCAGCAGCTTTGAGACTAGCGGGGGGGCCGATGAGCAGTTCTTC	CASSFETSGGADEQFF
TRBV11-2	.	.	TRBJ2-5	TGTGCCAGCAGCTTAAGCAGGGAGCAAGAGACCCAGTACTTC	CASSLSREQETQYF
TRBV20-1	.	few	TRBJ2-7	TGCAGTGCGACTGTGTCCTACGAGCAGTACTTC	CSATVSYEQYF
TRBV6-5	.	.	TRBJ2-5	TGTGCCAGCAGTTTCAGGGATCCGGAGACCCAGTACTTC	CASSFRDPETQYF
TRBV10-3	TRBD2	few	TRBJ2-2	TGTGCCATCAGTGAAAGAGGAGTTAGCGGGGGGATGAACACCGGGGAGCTGTTTTTT	CAISERGVSGGMNTGELFF
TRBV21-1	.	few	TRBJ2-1	TGTGCCAGCAGCAGCCAAAAGGCCGGGCCTTCGTTCCAGTTCTTC	CASSSQKAGPSFQFF
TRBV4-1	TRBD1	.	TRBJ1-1	TGCGCCAGCAGCCAACCCCCGGACAGGGGAACTGAAGCTTTCTTT	CASSQPPDRGTEAFF
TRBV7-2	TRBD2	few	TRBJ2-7	TGTGCCAGCAGCTCATCCTCTAGCGGGGGTCACTACGAGCAGTACTTC	CASSSSSSGGHYEQYF
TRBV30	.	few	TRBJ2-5	TGTGCCTGGTCGGCCGGGACACCTCTGGAGACCCAGTACTTC	CAWSAGTPLETQYF
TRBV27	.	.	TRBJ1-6	TGTGCCAGCAGTTGGGGGGTAGTCAATTCACCCCTCCACTTT	CASSWGVVNSPLHF
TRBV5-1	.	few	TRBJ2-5	TGCGCCAGCAGCTTGAGAACAGGGCCAGAGACCCAGTACTTC	CASSLRTGPETQYF
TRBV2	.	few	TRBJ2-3	TGTGCCAGCAGGAAGACTGGGTTAGATACGCAGTATTTT	CASRKTGLDTQYF
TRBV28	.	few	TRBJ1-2	TGTGCCAGCAGTAGCAGGGATGGCTACACCTTC	CASSSRDGYTF
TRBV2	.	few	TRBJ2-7	TGTGCCAGCAGCCAGACTAGCTACGAGCAGTACTTC	CASSQTSYEQYF
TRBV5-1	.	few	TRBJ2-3	TGCGCCAGCCGAGGTAGCGGTATGGCAGATACGCAGTATTTT	CASRGSGMADTQYF
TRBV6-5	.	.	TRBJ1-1	TGTGCCAGCAGTCCACAGGGTGGGGGAGCTTTCTTT	CASSPQGGGAFF
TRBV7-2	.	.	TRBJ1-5	TGTGCCAGCAGCTTACAGGGAGACAATCAGCCCCAGCATTTT	CASSLQGDNQPQHF
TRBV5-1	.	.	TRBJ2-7	TGCGCCAGCCGCTCCCTGGGGGGTTCCTCCTACGAGCAGTACTTC	CASRSLGGSSYEQYF
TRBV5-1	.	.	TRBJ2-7	TGCGCCAGCAGCTCTTCTTACTACGAGCAGTACTTC	CASSSSYYEQYF
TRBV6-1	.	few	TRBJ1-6	TGTGCCAGCAGTGAAGTTTCCAGTCGGGACTCACCCCTCCACTTT	CASSEVSSRDSPLHF